This T cell receptor beta chain was retrieved from a study of T cells after yellow fever vaccination. Study summary: Preparation used SMART-Seq v4 Ultra Low Input for the low-cell-number fractions.

This clonotype was seen a handful of times. Its specificity is unknown. TCRdb redid the calling of the 5' RACE reads with MiXCR, one entry per CDR3 protein. The data contain roughly 300,000 distinct CDR3 sequences, around 7.3% of them seen just once; the ten biggest clones take up about a sixth. Study-level points and caveats: Abundant clonotypes from the bulk population could get into FACS-sorted repertoires as contaminants. Reappearance after the booster was observed for most primary-vaccination clones (roughly 95% CD4, about 90% CD8). Peaking faster, on day 5 versus 15, the secondary response was nonetheless weaker.

The CDR3 is 13 residues long. In germline, CDR1 is SGHRS, CDR2 YFSETQ. Germline trimming cut 4 bases from V and 5 bases from J; bases unmatched to any gene: 4. The receptor comes from a man younger than 35 who received the YFV17D yellow fever vaccine. The chain joins TRBV5-1 to TRBJ2-7; 9 bases are shared with TRBD1. This specimen was PBMCs, taken roughly 47 days after the first yellow fever vaccination. CDR3 nucleotides: TGCGCCAGCAGCCGGGACAGGGCCCACGAGCAGTACTTC. This codes for CASSRDRAHEQYF.